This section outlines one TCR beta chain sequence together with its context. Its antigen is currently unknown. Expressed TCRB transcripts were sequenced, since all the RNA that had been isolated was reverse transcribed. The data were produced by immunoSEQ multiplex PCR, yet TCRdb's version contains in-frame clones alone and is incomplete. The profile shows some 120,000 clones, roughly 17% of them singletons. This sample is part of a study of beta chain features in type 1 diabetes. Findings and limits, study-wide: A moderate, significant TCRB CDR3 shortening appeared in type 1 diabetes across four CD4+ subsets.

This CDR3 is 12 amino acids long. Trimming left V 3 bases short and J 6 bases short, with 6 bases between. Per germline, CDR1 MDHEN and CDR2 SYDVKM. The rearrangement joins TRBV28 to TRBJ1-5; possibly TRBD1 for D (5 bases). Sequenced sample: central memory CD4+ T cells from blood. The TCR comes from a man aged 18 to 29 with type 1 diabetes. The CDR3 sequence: CASSFQGQPQHF. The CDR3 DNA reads TGTGCCAGCAGTTTCCAGGGTCAGCCCCAGCATTTT.